This T cell receptor beta chain was captured by sequencing in a study of blood T cell repertoires in COVID-19. At the level of the study: Both acute and convalescent COVID-19 samples were obtained from the United States, Italy and Spain.

CDR1 is SGDLS and CDR2 is YYNGEE in the germline V gene. Trimming cost V 2 bases and J 6 bases; bases outside gene matches: 6. The CDR3 loop spans 14 amino acids. Source study methods: How many nucleated cells were present was estimated from reference gene primer amplification. Measured with immunoSEQ multiplex PCR; TCRdb has only the in-frame clones, and not every one. V and J calls and clone size follow that table, whereas D and trimming were derived from the DNA. The repertoire has 130,000 or so clones, 88% of them found once; the top ten carry about 1.5%. The TCR sequence derives from a woman in her sixties with acute or convalescent COVID-19. The sample taken for sequencing was peripheral blood. V gene TRBV9 combines with J gene TRBJ2-7; TRBD1 matches at 9 bases. The CDR3 protein is CASSVLGQGGEQYF. The DNA for the CDR3 is TGTGCCAGCAGCGTCTTGGGACAGGGTGGCGAGCAGTACTTC.